This section outlines one TCR beta chain sequence together with its context. V was trimmed by 0 bases and J by 6 bases, leaving 18 bases between them. Germline V gives CDR1 MNHEY, CDR2 SMNVEV (reference sequence). The CDR3 runs 16 residues. Per the authors' pipeline: The authors estimated nucleated cell counts from reference gene primer amplification. TCRdb keeps only in-frame clones here, not all; method: immunoSEQ multiplex PCR. V, J and clone size are those of that table, while D and trimming were read from the DNA. In the table there are some 80,000 clones, more than 75% of which are singletons. This record comes from a study of blood T cell repertoires in COVID-19. Study context: Acute and convalescent COVID-19 samples came from the United States, Italy and Spain. The analysed material was cDNA or gDNA that came from T cells, B-cell-depleted T cells, or PBMCs.

The sample taken for sequencing was peripheral blood. This chain joins TRBV27 and TRBJ2-7; possibly TRBD2 for D (5 bases). The receptor was derived from a man aged 45-65 years with active or convalescent COVID-19. The CDR3 loop is CASSLSIPGFGLEQYF. CDR3 in DNA: TGTGCCAGCAGTTTATCGATCCCGGGGTTCGGGCTCGAGCAGTACTTC.